Listed below are T cell receptor beta chains from one sample, sequenced in a study of blood T cell repertoires in COVID-19. The assay was immunoSEQ multiplex PCR, and TCRdb's table has in-frame clones only and misses some. The sample holds roughly 220,000 clones; roughly 84% are singletons and the top ten take just under 20%. The sample consisted of peripheral blood. The source is a man under 40 with active or convalescent COVID-19. Each CDR3 is given with its conserved first and last residue.

TRBJ2-2,TRBV6-5,CASSRGTTGTGELFF
TRBJ2-7,TRBV5-6,CASTIMGTTYEQYF
TRBJ1-5,TRBV15,CATSRGQSQPQHF
TRBJ2-2,TRBV5-1,CATRDRGGAGELFF
TRBJ2-1,TRBV15,CATSRGPAGTYNEQFF
TRBJ2-2,TRBV27,CASSLYLAGTGELFF
TRBJ2-3,TRBV4-3,CASSARAWTDTQYF
TRBJ1-5,TRBV10-3,CAISLDRTDQPQHF
TRBJ2-7,TRBV19,CASSIAGTHPEQYF
TRBJ2-7,TRBV7-2,CASSPSASGGSYEQYF
TRBJ2-3,TRBV5-1,CASSLRPGGTSDTQYF
TRBJ2-1,TRBV5-1,CASIGQVSNNEQFF
TRBJ1-1,TRBV4-2,CASSQQVPGTKRGTEAFF
TRBJ1-1,TRBV4-2,CASSQSQGIMNTEAFF
TRBJ1-1,TRBV5-6,CASSSRDFNQIDTEAFF
TRBJ1-1,TRBV14,CASSQDFMGAGDHTEAFF
TRBJ2-3,TRBV21-1,CASSTSGRAGGADTQYF
TRBJ2-1,TRBV6-5,CASSSRGRGLREQFF
TRBJ2-1,TRBV5-1,CASSLRGDRVVRGNEQFF
TRBJ1-6,TRBV7-2,CASSAHREVGSPLHF
TRBJ2-2,TRBV11-2,CASSLGSGRQAGELFF
TRBJ2-3,TRBV28,CASSPWTSGGDTQYF
TRBJ2-5,TRBV11-2,CASSLTQVYQETQYF
TRBJ2-1,TRBV27,CASSLTSGRSEQFF
TRBJ2-7,TRBV5-4,CASSLLGNNYEQYF
TRBJ2-1,TRBV6-1,CASSERGQGAGEQFF
TRBJ2-7,TRBV27,CASSTTRLAGNYEQYF
TRBJ2-5,TRBV21-1,CATKAGVGEGTQYF
TRBJ1-1,TRBV9,CASSEQGGNTEAFF
TRBJ1-2,TRBV28,CASSGRGVLWGYTF
TRBJ1-5,TRBV28,CASSADRGDQPQHF
TRBJ1-5,TRBV28,CASTLRTGGSNQPQHF
TRBJ1-1,TRBV10-3,CAISESGTDALGTEAFF
TRBJ2-7,TRBV6-6,CASSQRQGPYEQYF
TRBJ2-7,TRBV11-2,CASSLRQVSYEQYF